Below are 16 T cell receptor beta chains sequenced from a single sample in a study of T cells in Graves' hyperthyroidism and ophthalmopathy. TCR beta CDR3 regions were amplified from RNA transcripts. RT-PCR in the first round (using the HTBI primer set) targeted the TCR CDR3. TCRdb reprocessed the multiplex PCR reads via MiXCR and lists one record per CDR3 protein. Among over 450,000 distinct CDR3 sequences listed, roughly 14% were seen once. Sequencing used blood. All receptors derive from a young woman with Graves' hyperthyroidism.

This clonotype was recorded a few times. The DNA of the CDR3 is TGTGCCAGCAGTTACTCGAGTCGGACTAGTCGGTCCTACGAGCAGTACTTC. It translates to CASSYSSRTSRSYEQYF. This rearrangement joins TRBV6-5 to TRBJ2-7, with 7 bases lining up with TRBD2. V trimming: 0 bases; J trimming: 1 base; junction bases outside the gene matches: 9. CDR3 length: 17 amino acids. Germline V gene sequence: CDR1 MNHEY, CDR2 SVGAGI.

The rearrangement uses TRBV6-1 and TRBJ1-2, with a tentative D call TRBD1 (5 bases). This CDR3 region has 12 residues. Germline loops: CDR1 MNHNS, CDR2 SASEGT. Trimming pared 8 bases from V and 4 bases from J, leaving 11 bases between. The CDR3 DNA is TGTGCCAGCGATGGGGCTAGCTATGGCTACACCTTC. Translation: CASDGASYGYTF.

This clonotype has ten or more counts. The chain carries TRBV12-3 or TRBV12-4 and TRBJ1-1, with 10 bases identical to TRBD1. J lost 4 bases, V lost 5 bases, and 4 bases had no gene match. This CDR3 is 14 amino acids long. CDR3 coding DNA: TGTGCCAGCAGTCAGACAGGGGGCGGCACTGAAGCTTTCTTT. This codes for CASSQTGGGTEAFF.

This clonotype has a count of ten or more. The gene calls are TRBV3-1 and TRBJ1-1, with D unresolved. The CDR3 totals 13 residues. The germline CDR1 and CDR2 sequences are LGHDT and YNNKEL (reference sequence). V gave up 0 bases and J gave up 10 bases, with 12 bases separating them. The CDR3 protein is CASSQDKGRAAFF. CDR3 DNA sequence: TGTGCCAGCAGCCAAGATAAAGGGCGCGCAGCTTTCTTT. The full variable domain, completed using reference TRBV3-1 and TRBJ1-1, is DTAVSQTPKYLVTQMGNDKSIKCEQNLGHDTMYWYKQDSKKFLKIMFSYNNKELIINETVPNRFSPKSPDKAHLNLHINSLELGDSAVYFCASSQDKGRAAFFGQGTRLTVV.

The table lists this clonotype with many counts. CDR3 coding DNA: TGTGCCAGCAGTAGGACCGGGACAGGATATAGCAATCAGCCCCAGCATTTT. It codes for CASSRTGTGYSNQPQHF. V and J are TRBV2 and TRBJ1-5, with TRBD1 matching over 8 bases. Germline loops: CDR1 SNHLY, CDR2 FYNNEI. The J segment lost 0 bases and the V segment lost 5 bases, leaving 9 bases of the junction unmatched. The CDR3 runs 17 residues.

This clonotype was seen ten or more times. The V call is TRBV20-1, the J call TRBJ2-3, with TRBD2 matching over 11 bases. V shed 5 bases, J shed 0 bases, and the junction held 16 bases outside the gene matches. CDR3 length: 19 residues. CDR1 and CDR2 from the germline V gene are DFQATT and SNEGSKA (reference sequence). The CDR3 loop reads CSAPLEASGGSLSTDTQYF. DNA of the CDR3: TGCAGTGCTCCCCTAGAGGCTAGCGGGGGGAGTCTTAGCACAGATACGCAGTATTTT.

The chain uses TRBV12-3 or TRBV12-4 and TRBJ2-6; D is unclear. The CDR3 contains 17 residues. V gave up 8 bases and J gave up 0 bases, with 17 bases separating them. CDR3 bases: TGTGCCAGCGGGCAGTCACTCAAGGGCTCTGGGGCCAACGTCCTGACTTTC. It specifies CASGQSLKGSGANVLTF.

The genes are TRBV7-2 and TRBJ2-1, with TRBD2 matching 12 bases. The CDR3 sequence is 19 residues long. CDR1 is SGHTA and CDR2 is FQGNSA in the germline V gene. With V trimmed by 1 base and J by 0 bases, 7 bases remained unmatched. The CDR3 sequence: CASSLGLAGDLTSYNEQFF. CDR3 bases: TGTGCCAGCAGCTTAGGACTAGCGGGGGACCTCACCTCCTACAATGAGCAGTTCTTC.

This clonotype was recorded a few times. V and J are TRBV6-2 or TRBV6-3 and TRBJ2-1, with D tentatively TRBD2 (5 bases). Trimming shortened V by 10 bases and J by 1 base, and 11 bases separated the two germline ends. The CDR3 loop spans 13 amino acids. The V gene's germline CDR1 is MNHEY and CDR2 SVGEGT. CDR3: CAIRRESYNEQFF. The CDR3 DNA is TGTGCCATCCGTCGGGAATCCTACAATGAGCAGTTCTTC.

This clonotype was seen repeatedly, ten times or more. The J gene is TRBJ1-3, the V gene TRBV30; D might be TRBD1 (5 bases). The germline gives CDR1 GTSNPN, CDR2 SVGIG (reference sequence). This CDR3 is 15 amino acids long. V lost 4 bases and J lost 0, with 13 bases in between. Here the CDR3 DNA reads TGTGCCTGGACGGTGGGGCTCTCCTCTGGAAACACCATATATTTT. This codes for CAWTVGLSSGNTIYF.

The chain couples TRBV11-3 to TRBJ2-1; D remains ambiguous. Trimming removed 4 bases at V and 3 bases at J, with 10 bases between. CDR3 length equals 14 residues. Germline values: CDR1 SGHNT, CDR2 YENEEA. The CDR3 here is CASSYPGVYNEQFF. The CDR3 DNA is TGTGCCAGCAGCTACCCGGGTGTCTACAATGAGCAGTTCTTC.

This chain uses TRBV20-1 with TRBJ2-7, with D perhaps matching TRBD2 (6 bases). CDR3 length: 16 residues. The ends were cut back, 4 bases at V and 3 bases at J, with 22 bases in the middle. Germline CDR1 DFQATT, CDR2 SNEGSKA (reference sequence). The CDR3 DNA sequence: TGCAGTGCTATTACCCATAGCGGCCCCGGAGTCTACGAGCAGTACGTC. Translation: CSAITHSGPGVYEQYV.

Ten or more counts support this clonotype. This sequence joins TRBV20-1 and TRBJ2-1; tentatively, D is TRBD2 (6 bases). V was pared by 4 bases and J by 3 bases, with 13 bases between. CDR3 size: 14 residues. Germline V gene data show CDR1 as DFQATT and CDR2 as SNEGSKA (reference sequence). The CDR3 loop is CSAIVGGNYNEQFF. The CDR3 DNA is TGCAGTGCTATAGTCGGCGGGAACTACAATGAGCAGTTCTTC.

This clonotype was seen a few times. CDR3 region: CASSSGGSYEQYV. The CDR3 DNA reads as TGTGCCAGCAGCTCCGGGGGCTCCTACGAGCAGTACGTC. V is TRBV6-1 and J is TRBJ2-7, with D possibly being TRBD2 (6 bases). The CDR3 totals 13 residues. Trimming pared 6 bases from V and 0 bases from J, leaving 9 bases between. CDR1 and CDR2 (germline): MNHNS, SASEGT.

The chain links TRBV11-2 to TRBJ2-7; perhaps TRBD1 as D (6 bases). Deletions cut 0 bases from V and 11 bases from J, with 14 bases between. Germline CDR1 and CDR2: SGHAT and FQNNGV. The CDR3 extends over 13 amino acids. Here the CDR3 reads CASSLDAGVKKYF. The CDR3 DNA reads TGTGCCAGCAGCTTAGATGCAGGGGTGAAGAAGTACTTC.

This clonotype was counted at least ten times. V is TRBV12-3 or TRBV12-4 and J is TRBJ1-6, with D possibly matching TRBD1 (5 bases). The V and J ends lost 4 bases and 15 bases respectively, with 19 bases between them. The CDR3 is made up of 14 amino acids. The CDR3 is CASSSGTGGSNLHF. CDR3 bases: TGTGCCAGCAGTTCCGGGACCGGGGGATCTAACCTCCACTTT.